This is a list of T cell receptor beta chains from one sample in a study of T cell responses to AZD1222 COVID-19 vaccine. Profiled with immunoSEQ multiplex PCR; TCRdb holds only in-frame clones, not every one. The sample lists 20,000 to 30,000 clones, around 87% seen once, with about 8% in the top ten. The sequenced sample was peripheral blood, obtained 28 days after the second AZD1222 dose. These receptors all come from an adult who received the AZD1222 COVID-19 vaccine. Each CDR3 is given with its conserved first and last residue. Fields, in order: CDR3 length, J gene, D gene, clone size, V gene, CDR3 protein, CDR3 DNA. D genes are given only for firm matches. Clone size is not always given. Where it is, it says once, few, many or a class for expanded clones.

>13|TRBJ2-7|NA|NA|TRBV19
CASSDEGSYEQYF
TGTGCCAGTAGTGACGAAGGGTCCTACGAGCAGTACTTC
>14|TRBJ1-4|NA|NA|TRBV5-1
CASRRDGGNEKLFF
TGCGCCAGCAGGAGGGACGGCGGTAATGAAAAACTGTTTTTT
>14|TRBJ1-2|NA|NA|TRBV5-1
CASSPGRTDYGYTF
TGCGCCAGCAGCCCGGGGAGGACAGACTATGGCTACACCTTC
>14|TRBJ2-7|TRBD1|NA|TRBV28
CASSEGDRGYEQYF
TGTGCCAGCAGTGAGGGGGACAGGGGCTACGAGCAGTACTTC
>15|TRBJ1-4|NA|NA|TRBV30
CAWSTRGQVHEKLFF
TGTGCCTGGAGTACCAGGGGTCAAGTCCATGAAAAACTGTTTTTT
>12|TRBJ2-7|NA|NA|TRBV28
CASRDTLGEQYF
TGTGCCAGCCGGGACACCTTAGGCGAGCAGTACTTC
>19|TRBJ2-1|TRBD1|NA|TRBV2
CASKVGTGRNLAEHNEQFF
TGTGCCAGCAAGGTGGGGACAGGGAGAAACTTAGCGGAGCACAATGAGCAGTTCTTC
>13|TRBJ1-4|NA|NA|TRBV19
CASKRGINEKLFF
TGTGCCAGTAAGAGGGGTATAAATGAAAAACTGTTTTTT
>16|TRBJ1-5|NA|NA|TRBV7-9
CASSHTRELGNQPQHF
TGTGCCAGCAGCCACACCAGGGAATTGGGCAATCAGCCCCAGCATTTT
>16|TRBJ1-5|NA|NA|TRBV3-1/TRBV3-2
CASSQGGGGGNQPQHF
TGTGCCAGCAGCCAAGGGGGAGGAGGTGGCAATCAGCCCCAGCATTTT
>14|TRBJ2-1|TRBD2|few|TRBV28
CASGERERYNEQFF
TGTGCCAGCGGAGAGCGGGAGCGTTACAATGAGCAGTTCTTC
>11|TRBJ2-2|NA|NA|TRBV6-5
CASRSSGELFF
TGTGCCAGCCGCTCAAGCGGGGAGCTGTTTTTT
>17|TRBJ2-1|NA|NA|TRBV4-1
CASSQERLFSSYNEQFF
TGCGCCAGCAGCCAAGAAAGGCTTTTTAGCTCCTACAATGAGCAGTTCTTC
>16|TRBJ2-4|NA|NA|TRBV7-9
CASSLGSSGVGNIQYF
TGTGCCAGCAGCCTAGGAAGTAGCGGAGTAGGGAACATTCAGTACTTC
>17|TRBJ2-2|NA|once|TRBV6-4
CASSDSKGTSVTGELFF
TGTGCCAGCAGTGACTCGAAGGGGACGTCTGTCACCGGGGAGCTGTTTTTT
>15|TRBJ2-1|NA|NA|TRBV9
CASSPQVGSYNEQFF
TGTGCCAGCAGCCCACAAGTTGGGTCCTACAATGAGCAGTTCTTC
>16|TRBJ1-5|NA|NA|TRBV28
CASSSLGGYLQWAQHF
TGTGCCAGCAGTTCGCTCGGGGGGTACCTGCAATGGGCCCAGCATTTT
>16|TRBJ2-5|NA|NA|TRBV7-3
CASSLGVGAGEETQYF
TGTGCCAGCAGCCTAGGTGTGGGGGCGGGAGAGGAGACCCAGTACTTC
>14|TRBJ2-3|NA|NA|TRBV30
CAWTIEQGTDTQYF
TGTGCCTGGACAATCGAGCAGGGCACAGATACGCAGTATTTT
>12|TRBJ1-2|NA|few|TRBV6-5
CAPRGGHYGYTF
TGTGCCCCTCGTGGGGGACACTATGGCTACACCTTC
>14|TRBJ1-2|TRBD1|once|TRBV18
CASSPTTGADGYTF
TGTGCCAGCTCACCAACAACAGGGGCCGATGGCTACACCTTC
>17|TRBJ2-2|TRBD2|NA|TRBV27
CASSFTSGRATTGELFF
TGTGCCAGCAGTTTCACTAGCGGGAGGGCCACCACCGGGGAGCTGTTTTTT
>15|TRBJ1-5|NA|NA|TRBV30
CAWKVGGPSNQPQHF
TGTGCCTGGAAGGTGGGGGGCCCCAGCAATCAGCCCCAGCATTTT
>16|TRBJ1-6|NA|NA|TRBV10-3
CAIKPVGASGNSPLHF
TGTGCCATCAAACCGGTTGGGGCGTCGGGTAATTCACCCCTCCACTTT
>16|TRBJ2-5|TRBD2|NA|TRBV7-3
CASSRPPGEGVETQYF
TGTGCCAGCAGCCGCCCACCCGGGGAGGGAGTGGAGACCCAGTACTTC
>15|TRBJ2-3|NA|NA|TRBV5-4
CASSLRRSSTDTQYF
TGTGCCAGCAGCTTGCGGCGTTCTAGCACAGATACGCAGTATTTT
>15|TRBJ2-7|TRBD2|NA|TRBV5-1
CASSPRTSGAYEQYF
TGCGCCAGCAGCCCGAGGACTAGCGGGGCCTACGAGCAGTACTTC
>13|TRBJ2-2|NA|NA|TRBV6-5
CASDQPNTGELFF
TGTGCCAGCGACCAGCCTAACACCGGGGAGCTGTTTTTT
>13|TRBJ1-6|NA|few|TRBV19
CASSKDRESPLHF
TGTGCCAGTAGTAAGGACAGAGAATCACCCCTCCACTTT
>13|TRBJ2-7|TRBD1|NA|TRBV7-2
CASRNRQGYEQYF
TGTGCCAGCAGAAATAGACAGGGCTACGAGCAGTACTTC
>14|TRBJ1-5|NA|NA|TRBV21-1
CASSYRGCNQPQHF
TGTGCCAGCAGCTACAGGGGTTGCAATCAGCCCCAGCATTTT
>16|TRBJ2-7|NA|NA|TRBV6-6
CASSRHHRAGEGEQYF
TGTGCCAGCAGTCGACACCACAGGGCGGGGGAAGGGGAGCAGTACTTC
>14|TRBJ1-1|TRBD1|NA|TRBV5-1
CASSWTGLNTEAFF
TGCGCCAGCAGCTGGACAGGATTGAACACTGAAGCTTTCTTT
>15|TRBJ2-2|TRBD1|NA|TRBV5-1
CASSVQGLGTGELFF
TGCGCCAGCAGCGTACAGGGGTTGGGCACCGGGGAGCTGTTTTTT
>16|TRBJ2-3|TRBD1|NA|TRBV5-1
CASSQGQGAGSDTQYF
TGCGCCAGCAGCCAAGGACAGGGGGCAGGTTCAGATACGCAGTATTTT
>16|TRBJ2-2|NA|NA|TRBV7-7
CASSRSVGGVTGELFF
TGTGCCAGCAGCCGATCGGTGGGGGGCGTTACCGGGGAGCTGTTTTTT
>16|TRBJ2-6|TRBD1|NA|TRBV19
CASSRQGVGGANVLTF
TGTGCCAGTAGTAGACAGGGGGTGGGTGGGGCCAACGTCCTGACTTTC
>15|TRBJ2-5|NA|NA|TRBV11-2
CASSPRASYQETQYF
TGTGCCAGCAGCCCCCGGGCCAGCTACCAAGAGACCCAGTACTTC
>15|TRBJ2-2|NA|once|TRBV28
CASRQDRIDTGELFF
TGTGCCAGCAGACAGGACAGAATCGACACCGGGGAGCTGTTTTTT
>13|TRBJ2-1|NA|few|TRBV5-4
CASSKTDLNEQFF
TGTGCCAGCAGCAAGACAGACCTCAATGAGCAGTTCTTC
>15|TRBJ2-7|NA|NA|TRBV5-1
CASSLGGTAMYEQYF
TGCGCCAGCAGCCTCGGAGGGACAGCTATGTACGAGCAGTACTTC
>20|TRBJ2-7|TRBD1|NA|TRBV24-1
CATSDTLTLQRTGVSYEQYF
TGTGCCACCAGTGATACGTTGACGCTTCAAAGGACAGGGGTCTCCTACGAGCAGTACTTC
>13|TRBJ1-1|NA|NA|TRBV5-1
CASRVAANTEAFF
TGCGCCAGCAGAGTGGCGGCGAACACTGAAGCTTTCTTT
>16|TRBJ2-1|TRBD1|NA|TRBV11-3
CASSQRGQGTGNEQFF
TGTGCCAGCAGCCAACGCGGACAGGGGACCGGCAATGAGCAGTTCTTC
>15|TRBJ2-7|TRBD1|NA|TRBV7-8
CASSPRGQGGYEQYF
TGTGCCAGCAGCCCCAGAGGACAGGGGGGGTACGAGCAGTACTTC